The entry that follows covers one T cell receptor (beta chain) sequence. Its antigen is unidentified. The data were taken from a study of T cell responses to AZD1222 COVID-19 vaccine. This CDR3 has 21 residues. The data were produced by immunoSEQ multiplex PCR, yet TCRdb's version contains in-frame clones alone and is incomplete. The table lists 150,000 to 200,000 clones, around 94% of them singletons, with about 0.6% in the top ten. Regarding the study as a whole: Vaccine-associated CD4 TCRs ranged over spike, dominating at 160-218 and 743-854. Sampled repertoires all dated from after the peak T cell response. White British donors predominated, females outnumbered males, and clonal diversity was possibly underestimated.

This chain joins TRBV21-1 and TRBJ1-3; whether TRBD1, the table's D call, matches the DNA was not checked. TRBV21-1 counts as a pseudogene. This material consisted of peripheral blood, taken on day 0 of AZD1222 vaccination. The clonotype comes from an adult in good health. This CDR3 reads CALSYGNRRGQSSFSGNTIYF. In DNA form, the CDR3 reads TGTGCCCTCTCCTACGGGAATAGGAGGGGACAGAGCTCCTTCTCTGGAAACACCATATATTTT.